These 26 T cell receptor beta chains share one sample of origin, sequenced in a study of T cell responses to AZD1222 COVID-19 vaccine. Libraries were prepared by immunoSEQ multiplex PCR; TCRdb keeps only in-frame clonotypes and omits some of them. The sample contains about 120,000 clones, roughly 90% of which appear only once. The specimen comprised peripheral blood, sampled on day 0 of AZD1222 vaccination. Receptors were obtained from an adult in good health.

The rearrangement joins TRBV12-3 or TRBV12-4 to TRBJ1-6; D not resolved. The CDR3 covers 12 residues. With 9 bases removed from V and 7 bases from J, the gap between germline ends came to 10 bases. In DNA form, the CDR3 reads TGTGCCAGTGGTCTCGGGAATTCACCCCTCCACTTT. Its translation is CASGLGNSPLHF.

This rearrangement joins TRBV29-1 to TRBJ1-1; D ambiguous. CDR1 is SQVTM and CDR2 is ANQGSEA in the germline V gene. This CDR3 is built from 10 residues. V gave up 7 bases and J gave up 6 bases, with 9 bases separating them. The CDR3 coding sequence is TGCAGCGCCATTACGGCTGAAGCTTTCTTT. This encodes CSAITAEAFF. Full variable domain (outside the CDR3, taken from reference TRBV29-1 and TRBJ1-1): SAVISQKPSRDICQRGTSLTIQCQVDSQVTMMFWYRQQPGQSLTLIATANQGSEATYESGFVIDKFPISRPNLTFSTLTVSNMSPEDSSIYLCSAITAEAFFGQGTRLTVV.

The CDR3 is CAWGMGQGVPDTQYF. CDR3 nucleotide sequence: TGTGCCTGGGGAATGGGACAGGGAGTGCCAGATACGCAGTATTTT. This sequence joins TRBV30 and TRBJ2-3; 9 bases are a match to TRBD1. The CDR3 is 15 amino acids. V was clipped by 5 bases and J by 4 bases; unmatched bases: 10. Germline lookup yields CDR1 GTSNPN and CDR2 SVGIG (reference sequence).

The V and J genes are TRBV5-1 and TRBJ1-3; D call uncertain. The CDR3 runs to 14 residues. Looked up from germline, CDR1 is SGHRS and CDR2 is YFSETQ. Trimming stripped 0 bases from V and 4 bases from J, with 8 bases between. CDR3 residues: CASSLASEGNTIYF. DNA for the CDR3: TGCGCCAGCAGCTTGGCGTCAGAAGGAAACACCATATATTTT.

This rearrangement joins TRBV6-5 to TRBJ1-2, with 7 positions matching TRBD1. Losses at the gene ends were 2 bases for V and 8 bases for J; bases not matched to a gene: 5. The CDR3 totals 13 residues. CDR1 is MNHEY and CDR2 is SVGAGI in the germline V gene. For the CDR3, the DNA is TGTGCCAGCAGTTACGGGACAGTTGGAGGCTACACCTTC. It specifies CASSYGTVGGYTF.

The rearrangement links TRBV5-1 to TRBJ1-5; 7 nucleotides line up with TRBD1. The CDR3 runs to 17 residues. Germline assignment: CDR1 SGHRS and CDR2 YFSETQ. The V gene end was trimmed by 0 bases and the J gene end by 2 bases; junction bases not matched to a gene: 8. Here the CDR3 DNA reads TGCGCCAGCAGCTTGGTCCCAGGGGGTGAGGGCAATCAGCCCCAGCATTTT. Translated: CASSLVPGGEGNQPQHF.

This clone has only one observation. The chain employs TRBV27 and TRBJ2-7; 7 positions match TRBD2. Trimming at V came to 4 bases and at J to 1 base, leaving 1 base not matched to a gene. The CDR3 length is 13 residues. Germline assignment: CDR1 MNHEY and CDR2 SMNVEV (reference sequence). The CDR3 is CASSSGLSYEQYF. CDR3 in DNA: TGTGCCAGCAGTTCGGGACTATCCTACGAGCAGTACTTC.

V usage is TRBV18 and J usage is TRBJ1-4, with D unresolved. The V gene lost 0 bases and the J gene lost 8 bases, with 7 bases spanning the gap. Looked up from germline, CDR1 is KGHSH and CDR2 is LQKENI. The CDR3 loop spans 13 amino acids. CDR3 coding DNA: TGTGCCAGCTCACCACCGAACGAGGAAAAACTGTTTTTT. Protein product: CASSPPNEEKLFF.

The chain couples TRBV7-9 to TRBJ2-3, with D perhaps TRBD1 (5 bases). The CDR3 contains 14 residues. From germline, CDR1 is SEHNR and CDR2 FQNEAQ (reference sequence). V gave up 4 bases and J gave up 5 bases, with 13 bases separating them. The chain's CDR3 is CASSSQFRVDTQYF. The CDR3 DNA is TGTGCCAGCAGCTCCCAATTCAGGGTAGATACGCAGTATTTT.

This rearrangement joins TRBV2 to TRBJ1-1, with TRBD1 identical over 9 bases. Germline V gene data show CDR1 as SNHLY and CDR2 as FYNNEI. With V trimmed by 7 bases and J by 7 bases, 7 bases remained unmatched. The CDR3 runs 13 residues. The DNA of the CDR3 is TGTGCCAGCAATACAGGGGGCGAGGGTGAAGCTTTCTTT. The encoded protein is CASNTGGEGEAFF.

A few counts support this clone. V and J are TRBV6-5 and TRBJ1-5; D is uncertain. V gave up 2 bases and J gave up 7 bases, with 9 bases separating them. Looked up from germline, CDR1 is MNHEY and CDR2 is SVGAGI. CDR3 length: 13 amino acids. The CDR3 DNA reads as TGTGCCAGCAGTTACGGTTTGGGCCAGCCCCAGCATTTT. This codes for CASSYGLGQPQHF.

Comment on this clone: The same CDR3 can be traced to other DNA sequences in this sample. This sequence joins TRBV19 and TRBJ2-2; 8 nucleotides match TRBD1. Germline CDR1 and CDR2: LNHDA and SQIVND (reference sequence). The ends lost 1 base at V and 4 bases at J; junction bases unmatched: 2. CDR3 length: 15 residues. The CDR3: CASSIGQGSTGELFF. The DNA for the CDR3 is TGTGCCAGTAGTATAGGACAGGGGTCCACCGGGGAGCTGTTTTTT.

This chain joins TRBV7-8 and TRBJ2-1; D ambiguous. Germline CDR1 is SGHVS and CDR2 is FQNEAQ. CDR3 length equals 13 residues. V lost 0 bases and J 5 bases, leaving 5 bases between the germline ends. The CDR3 region is CASSLARNNEQFF. DNA of the CDR3: TGTGCCAGCAGCTTAGCGCGAAACAATGAGCAGTTCTTC. Full variable domain (outside the CDR3, taken from reference TRBV7-8 and TRBJ2-1): GAGVSQSPRYKVAKRGQDVALRCDPISGHVSLFWYQQALGQGPEFLTYFQNEAQLDKSGLPSDRFFAERPEGSVSTLKIQRTQQEDSAVYLCASSLARNNEQFFGPGTRLTVL.

This sequence joins TRBV5-1 and TRBJ2-7; D gene ambiguous. V was pared by 1 base and J by 3 bases, with 11 bases between. This CDR3 has 14 amino acids. Germline V CDR1 and CDR2: SGHRS, YFSETQ. CDR3 amino acids: CASSLSPGNYEQYF. CDR3 in DNA: TGCGCCAGCAGCTTGTCCCCAGGAAACTACGAGCAGTACTTC.

The chain carries TRBV4-3 and TRBJ2-3; TRBD1 matches at 7 bases. J lost 2 bases, V lost 0 bases, and 2 bases had no gene match. CDR1 and CDR2 (germline): LGHNA, YSLEER. The CDR3 is 15 amino acids. CDR3 sequence: CASSQEQGFTDTQYF. CDR3 nucleotides: TGCGCCAGCAGCCAAGAACAGGGGTTCACAGATACGCAGTATTTT.

V is TRBV6-5 and J is TRBJ2-2; no reliable D call. Trimming removed 7 bases from V and 1 base from J, with 13 bases in between. The length of the CDR3 is 15 residues. Germline V gene lookup returns CDR1 MNHEY and CDR2 SVGAGI. CDR3: CASTNHKGNTGELFF. Written as DNA, the CDR3 is TGTGCCAGCACTAACCACAAGGGGAACACCGGGGAGCTGTTTTTT.

The chain couples TRBV4-3 to TRBJ1-1, with D unclear. With 1 base removed from V and 0 bases from J, the gap between germline ends came to 6 bases. Germline values: CDR1 LGHNA, CDR2 YSLEER. This CDR3 contains 14 residues. CDR3 nucleotides: TGCGCCAGCAGCCAAGGGGTCCTGAACACTGAAGCTTTCTTT. Its translation is CASSQGVLNTEAFF.

The genes are TRBV6-5 and TRBJ2-1, with D possibly being TRBD1 (7 bases). Germline V gives CDR1 MNHEY, CDR2 SVGAGI. V lost 2 bases and J 8 bases, leaving 16 bases between the germline ends. The CDR3 covers 15 residues. In DNA, the CDR3 is TGTGCCAGCAGTTACGGAGGGGGCGAGGTATATGAGCAGTTCTTC. Translated, it gives CASSYGGGEVYEQFF.

The rearrangement links TRBV6-5 to TRBJ2-5, with 11 bases matching TRBD1. Germline V gene sequence: CDR1 MNHEY, CDR2 SVGAGI. CDR3 length: 15 amino acids. V trimming: 5 bases; J trimming: 5 bases; junction bases outside the gene matches: 7. This CDR3 reads CASSTRTGGLETQYF. As DNA, the CDR3 is TGTGCCAGCAGTACCCGGACAGGGGGCCTGGAGACCCAGTACTTC.

The chain joins TRBV10-3 to TRBJ2-5; D may be TRBD2 (6 bases). Germline assignment: CDR1 ENHRY and CDR2 SYGVKD. The V end lost 10 bases, the J end lost 1 base, and 16 bases lay between the germline ends. The CDR3 consists of 14 residues. CDR3 nucleotides: TGTGCCACTTCGGGACTTCCAGCCCAAGAGACCCAGTACTTC. Translating gives CATSGLPAQETQYF.

The chain carries TRBV19 and TRBJ1-5; a possible D gene is TRBD1 (6 bases). Germline-derived CDR1 and CDR2 are LNHDA and SQIVND (reference sequence). V gave up 3 bases and J gave up 5 bases, with 14 bases separating them. The CDR3 covers 15 residues. The CDR3 is CASSIGTLSHQPQHF. The CDR3 DNA sequence: TGTGCCAGTAGTATCGGGACATTGAGCCATCAGCCCCAGCATTTT. The full variable domain, its missing parts supplied by reference TRBV19 and TRBJ1-5, is DGGITQSPKYLFRKEGQNVTLSCEQNLNHDAMYWYRQDPGQGLRLIYYSQIVNDFQKGDIAEGYSVSREKKESFPLTVTSAQKNPTAFYLCASSIGTLSHQPQHFGDGTRLSIL.

The rearrangement links TRBV19 to TRBJ1-2, with 7 nucleotides matching TRBD1. Per germline, CDR1 LNHDA and CDR2 SQIVND (reference sequence). V was clipped by 4 bases and J by 1 base; unmatched bases: 0. The CDR3 runs 13 residues. DNA for the CDR3: TGTGCCAGTAGTAGACAGGGTAACTATGGCTACACCTTC. Translating it yields CASSRQGNYGYTF.

CDR3 sequence: CASTGQGGEQYF. DNA of the CDR3: TGTGCCAGCACCGGACAGGGGGGTGAGCAGTACTTC. V gene TRBV6-5 combines with J gene TRBJ2-7; 10 nucleotides agree with TRBD1. The CDR3 is made up of 12 amino acids. Germline-derived CDR1 and CDR2 are MNHEY and SVGAGI. V was clipped by 7 bases and J by 7 bases; unmatched bases: 4.

The CDR3 region is CASSVDVSNYGYTF. The CDR3 nucleotides read TGTGCCAGCAGCGTAGACGTCAGTAACTATGGCTACACCTTC. V usage is TRBV9 and J usage is TRBJ1-2; D not certain. Germline CDR1 reads SGDLS; CDR2 reads YYNGEE. The V and J ends lost 0 bases and 1 base respectively, with 7 bases between them. The CDR3 has 14 residues. Variable domain in full (rest from reference TRBV9 and TRBJ1-2): DSGVTQTPKHLITATGQRVTLRCSPRSGDLSVYWYQQSLDQGLQFLIQYYNGEERAKGNILERFSAQQFPDLHSELNLSSLELGDSALYFCASSVDVSNYGYTFGSGTRLTVV.

V and J are TRBV25-1 and TRBJ1-5, with 9 bases aligning to TRBD1. The length of the CDR3 is 15 residues. V gave up 3 bases and J gave up 4 bases; unmatched junction bases: 4. The V gene's germline CDR1 is MGHDK and CDR2 SYGVNS. CDR3 loop: CASSDPGTGNQPQHF. The CDR3, as DNA: TGTGCCAGCAGTGACCCCGGGACAGGGAATCAGCCCCAGCATTTT.

This chain joins TRBV27 and TRBJ2-1; D is uncertain. CDR3 length equals 15 residues. Trimming removed 3 bases from V and 7 bases from J, with 16 bases in between. Germline assignment: CDR1 MNHEY and CDR2 SMNVEV (reference sequence). The chain's CDR3 is CASSFSRTVWNEQFF. The CDR3 DNA is TGTGCCAGCAGTTTTTCCCGAACAGTTTGGAATGAGCAGTTCTTC.